The 29 T cell receptor beta chains listed next were all sequenced from one sample in a study of shared clonotypes between healthy human individuals. Measured with immunoSEQ multiplex PCR; TCRdb has only the in-frame clones, and not every one. This table holds about 610,000 clones, about 96% found once. The sample consisted of naive CD4+ T cells sorted from blood. The subset: CD45RA+ positively selected. All receptors come from a woman in her twenties or thirties in good health.

The J gene is TRBJ2-5, the V gene TRBV5-1; D perhaps matches TRBD1 (5 bases). This CDR3 spans 14 amino acids. V dropped 4 bases and J dropped 2 bases, with 12 bases sitting between them. The V gene's germline CDR1 is SGHRS and CDR2 YFSETQ. The chain's CDR3 is CASSLKGLQETQYF. DNA of the CDR3: TGCGCCAGCAGCCTGAAGGGGTTGCAAGAGACCCAGTACTTC.

This rearrangement joins TRBV28 to TRBJ1-2, with a possible D match to TRBD1 (6 bases). This CDR3 has 13 amino acids. V dropped 2 bases and J dropped 5 bases, with 9 bases sitting between them. The germline gives CDR1 MDHEN, CDR2 SYDVKM. The CDR3 reads CASSLRQEYGYTF. The CDR3 bases are TGTGCCAGCAGTTTACGACAGGAGTATGGCTACACCTTC.

Notes on this clone: Different DNA sequences within this sample yield the same CDR3. The rearrangement uses TRBV19 and TRBJ1-2; no definite D call. This CDR3 spans 13 amino acids. Germline assignment: CDR1 LNHDA and CDR2 SQIVND (reference sequence). The V gene lost 2 bases and the J gene lost 1 base, with 5 bases spanning the gap. The CDR3 here is CASSITGNYGYTF. For the CDR3, the DNA is TGTGCCAGTAGTATAACGGGTAACTATGGCTACACCTTC.

The chain carries TRBV29-1 and TRBJ2-5; D may be TRBD2 (5 bases). CDR1 and CDR2 from the germline V gene are SQVTM and ANQGSEA. V lost 7 bases, J lost 3 bases, and 9 bases lay in between. This CDR3 comprises 11 residues. CDR3 region: CSGGLEETQYF. CDR3 in DNA: TGCAGCGGTGGACTTGAAGAGACCCAGTACTTC.

V and J are TRBV28 and TRBJ1-4; D unresolved. Trimming left V 1 base short and J 0 bases short, with 15 bases between. The CDR3 runs to 18 residues. From germline, CDR1 is MDHEN and CDR2 SYDVKM. CDR3 bases: TGTGCCAGCAGTTTATTTCGAATCGGCCCTGCAACTAATGAAAAACTGTTTTTT. This codes for CASSLFRIGPATNEKLFF.

The V call is TRBV18, the J call TRBJ2-3; the D call may be TRBD1 or TRBD2 (5 bases each). V lost 0 bases and J 4 bases, leaving 14 bases between the germline ends. Germline CDR1 KGHSH, CDR2 LQKENI. The CDR3 runs to 16 residues. CDR3 protein: CASSPPRARAADTQYF. The CDR3 nucleotides read TGTGCCAGCTCACCACCGAGGGCCAGGGCCGCAGATACGCAGTATTTT.

The chain carries TRBV7-6 and TRBJ2-7; 8 bases are shared with TRBD2. Trimming removed 2 bases from V and 2 bases from J; junction bases left unmatched: 8. This CDR3 comprises 16 residues. CDR1 and CDR2 (germline): SGHVS, FNYEAQ. CDR3 coding DNA: TGTGCCAGCAGCTTAAGGTTAGCGGGACTACCCTACGAGCAGTACTTC. Encoded protein: CASSLRLAGLPYEQYF.

The chain recombines TRBV6-4 with TRBJ1-2, with 8 bases aligning to TRBD1. The CDR3 has 15 amino acids. Unmatched junction bases numbered 14, after V lost 7 bases and J lost 7 bases. Germline lookup yields CDR1 MRHNA and CDR2 SNTAGT. CDR3 loop: CASNGQGKMVGGYTF. CDR3 sequence (DNA): TGTGCCAGCAACGGACAGGGTAAAATGGTGGGTGGCTACACCTTC.

Worth noting for this clone: This specimen includes other DNA sequences encoding the same CDR3. The rearrangement joins TRBV5-1 to TRBJ2-1, with D perhaps matching TRBD1 (6 bases). Trimming pared 0 bases from V and 4 bases from J, leaving 11 bases between. Germline CDR1 SGHRS, CDR2 YFSETQ. CDR3 length: 15 amino acids. CDR3 DNA sequence: TGCGCCAGCAGCTTGGAGGGGGAGCCTTACAATGAGCAGTTCTTC. Protein sequence: CASSLEGEPYNEQFF.

This rearrangement joins TRBV19 to TRBJ1-5; D is undetermined. The CDR3 contains 15 residues. From germline, CDR1 is LNHDA and CDR2 SQIVND (reference sequence). Trimming removed 1 base at V and 5 bases at J, with 12 bases between. CDR3 in DNA: TGTGCCAGTAGTATAGTTGGAACCTCCGATCAGCCCCAGCATTTT. This encodes CASSIVGTSDQPQHF.

The chain joins TRBV6-4 to TRBJ1-1, with TRBD1 as a possible D gene (6 bases). This CDR3 contains 16 residues. Germline V gene sequence: CDR1 MRHNA, CDR2 SNTAGT. The V gene lost 6 bases and the J gene lost 4 bases, with 21 bases spanning the gap. For the CDR3, the DNA is TGTGCCAGCAGCGAGACAGGAGTCTGGTCGAGCACTGAAGCTTTCTTT. Its protein is CASSETGVWSSTEAFF.

The rearrangement links TRBV28 to TRBJ2-5, with TRBD1 matching over 7 bases. Looked up from germline, CDR1 is MDHEN and CDR2 is SYDVKM. This CDR3 has 17 residues. With 2 bases clipped from V and 4 bases from J, the junction kept 13 bases outside the gene matches. The CDR3, as DNA: TGTGCCAGCAGTTTAATCATTGTGGGGACAGCCCCAGAGACCCAGTACTTC. Amino acids: CASSLIIVGTAPETQYF.

This clone has only one observation. This chain links TRBV28 with TRBJ1-2; a weak D match, TRBD1 (6 bases). The germline CDR1 and CDR2 sequences are MDHEN and SYDVKM. The germline V and J ends were trimmed by 5 bases and 4 bases, with 17 bases remaining between them. The CDR3 runs 15 residues. The CDR3 nucleotides are TGTGCCAGCAGTGAACAGGGACGATATAGCTATGGCTACACCTTC. Its translation is CASSEQGRYSYGYTF.

This sequence joins TRBV5-1 and TRBJ2-7; 9 nucleotides line up with TRBD2. Germline V lookup: CDR1 SGHRS, CDR2 YFSETQ. The junction had 6 bases not matched to a gene; V was cut back by 0 bases and J by 5 bases. This CDR3 is built from 15 residues. The CDR3 sequence: CASSLAAGGPDEQYF. The CDR3 DNA reads as TGCGCCAGCAGCTTGGCGGCGGGAGGGCCGGACGAGCAGTACTTC.

The J gene is TRBJ1-5, the V gene TRBV6-1; D is uncertain. Germline V gene data show CDR1 as MNHNS and CDR2 as SASEGT. V lost 2 bases to trimming and J lost 5 bases, with 4 bases between them. This CDR3 has 12 amino acids. The CDR3 nucleotides read TGTGCCAGCAGTGAACCCGATCAGCCCCAGCATTTT. Amino acid sequence: CASSEPDQPQHF.

The gene calls are TRBV7-3 and TRBJ2-3; TRBD2 matches 10 bases. The trim removed 5 bases at V and 4 bases at J, leaving 3 bases unmatched. The CDR3 is 14 residues long. Germline V CDR1 and CDR2: SGHTA, FQGTGA. CDR3 sequence (DNA): TGTGCCAGCAGCCAAGGGACTAGCGCAGATACGCAGTATTTT. Protein product: CASSQGTSADTQYF. Full variable domain (remainder filled in from reference TRBV7-3 and TRBJ2-3): GAGVSQTPSNKVTEKGKYVELRCDPISGHTALYWYRQSLGQGPEFLIYFQGTGAADDSGLPNDRFFAVRPEGSVSTLKIQRTERGDSAVYLCASSQGTSADTQYFGPGTRLTVL.

The chain joins TRBV28 to TRBJ2-7; D unresolved. CDR1 is MDHEN and CDR2 is SYDVKM in the germline V gene. Trimming took off 1 base at V and 6 bases at J, with 22 bases between the two ends. This CDR3 contains 17 residues. CDR3 bases: TGTGCCAGCAGTTTATCTGATTGGGTTGGGGTTACGGGCGAGCAGTACTTC. This gives the protein CASSLSDWVGVTGEQYF.

This chain's CDR3 is CASISKGGQYNEQFF. CDR3 sequence (DNA): TGTGCCAGCATTTCTAAGGGAGGACAGTACAATGAGCAGTTCTTC. The V and J genes are TRBV6-5 and TRBJ2-1, with D tentatively TRBD1 or TRBD2 (6 bases each). This CDR3 has 15 amino acids. V lost 7 bases, J lost 4 bases, and 17 bases lay in between. Germline V lookup: CDR1 MNHEY, CDR2 SVGAGI.

The V gene is TRBV18, the J gene TRBJ1-5; D gene uncertain. There are 16 residues in the CDR3. The V end lost 2 bases, the J end lost 4 bases, and 15 bases lay between the germline ends. The germline V gene has CDR1 KGHSH and CDR2 LQKENI. The CDR3 loop reads CASSPGRGPSNQPQHF. The CDR3 DNA reads TGTGCCAGCTCACCAGGACGAGGACCGTCGAATCAGCCCCAGCATTTT.

The V and J genes are TRBV4-1 and TRBJ2-7, with 7 bases identical to TRBD1. The CDR3 has 15 amino acids. Germline V lookup: CDR1 MGHRA, CDR2 YSYEKL. V trimming: 0 bases; J trimming: 4 bases; junction bases outside the gene matches: 6. The CDR3 sequence is CASSQERQGRYEQYF. The CDR3 DNA reads as TGCGCCAGCAGCCAAGAACGACAGGGAAGGTACGAGCAGTACTTC.

The chain couples TRBV5-1 to TRBJ2-1; the D call may be TRBD1 or TRBD2 (5 bases each). Between the trimmed V and J ends, which lost 5 bases and 2 bases, there was a span of 14 bases. This CDR3 comprises 15 residues. The germline CDR1 and CDR2 sequences are SGHRS and YFSETQ. The CDR3, as DNA: TGCGCCAGCAGTTACGCCGGGACGGCCTACAATGAGCAGTTCTTC. It is translated as CASSYAGTAYNEQFF.

The rearrangement uses TRBV27 and TRBJ1-2; 9 nucleotides agree with TRBD1. V shed 6 bases and J 2 bases; nucleotides not matched to a gene: 7. Germline V lookup: CDR1 MNHEY, CDR2 SMNVEV (reference sequence). The CDR3 consists of 15 residues. DNA of the CDR3: TGTGCCAGCAGCCGGGACAGGGCCTTAAACTATGGCTACACCTTC. This gives the protein CASSRDRALNYGYTF.

V is TRBV28 and J is TRBJ1-4, with 8 bases that match TRBD1. Germline loops: CDR1 MDHEN, CDR2 SYDVKM. V gave up 5 bases and J gave up 1 base; unmatched junction bases: 3. This CDR3 has 15 residues. CDR3: CASSPGTGTNEKLFF. In nucleotides, the CDR3 is TGTGCCAGCAGTCCGGGGACAGGAACTAATGAAAAACTGTTTTTT.

The sample holds one count of this clone. V and J are TRBV10-3 and TRBJ2-3; either TRBD1 or TRBD2 may supply D (7 bases each). Germline CDR1 ENHRY, CDR2 SYGVKD. The CDR3 contains 16 residues. Trimming removed 10 bases at V and 1 base at J, with 21 bases between. CDR3 in DNA: TGTGCCACAAACCCCCAGGGGGAGGGTGGCACAGATACGCAGTATTTT. Its protein is CATNPQGEGGTDTQYF.

This chain uses TRBV28 with TRBJ2-5, with D possibly matching TRBD1 (5 bases). The CDR3 has 14 amino acids. Germline V CDR1 and CDR2: MDHEN, SYDVKM. V lost 2 bases to trimming and J lost 1 base, with 8 bases between them. The DNA of the CDR3 is TGTGCCAGCAGTTTACCAGGGCTCCAAGAGACCCAGTACTTC. Encoded protein: CASSLPGLQETQYF.

This chain uses TRBV5-1 with TRBJ2-7; 7 bases agree with TRBD2. Germline V lookup: CDR1 SGHRS, CDR2 YFSETQ. There are 15 residues in the CDR3. Trimming cost V 3 bases and J 6 bases; bases outside gene matches: 12. CDR3 region: CASSSGGGSVGEQYF. The CDR3 bases are TGCGCCAGCAGCTCCGGAGGCGGGAGTGTGGGCGAGCAGTACTTC.

The V call is TRBV7-9, the J call TRBJ1-1; possible D gene TRBD1, 5 bases. V lost 5 bases and J lost 5, with 18 bases in between. The CDR3 length is 15 residues. Germline loops: CDR1 SEHNR, CDR2 FQNEAQ (reference sequence). CDR3 in DNA: TGTGCCAGCAGCCTCCAACGATGGGGGGTAACTGAAGCTTTCTTT. It yields the protein CASSLQRWGVTEAFF. Complete variable domain (other parts from reference TRBV7-9 and TRBJ1-1): DTGVSQNPRHKITKRGQNVTFRCDPISEHNRLYWYRQTLGQGPEFLTYFQNEAQLEKSRLLSDRFSAERPKGSFSTLEIQRTEQGDSAMYLCASSLQRWGVTEAFFGQGTRLTVV.

This chain links TRBV2 with TRBJ2-2; the match to TRBD1 covers 8 bases. The V and J ends lost 6 bases and 5 bases, in that order; junction bases with no gene match: 8. Germline V CDR1 and CDR2: SNHLY, FYNNEI. This CDR3 is built from 15 residues. CDR3 sequence: CASRAGGVRTGELFF. CDR3 in DNA: TGTGCCAGCAGGGCAGGGGGCGTACGGACCGGGGAGCTGTTTTTT.

The chain carries TRBV5-1 and TRBJ2-2; D is unclear. CDR3 length: 16 amino acids. CDR1 SGHRS and CDR2 YFSETQ come from the germline V gene. Deletions cut 3 bases from V and 3 bases from J, with 15 bases between. CDR3 in amino acids: CASSSLIQTDTGELFF. In nucleotides, the CDR3 is TGCGCCAGCAGCTCCTTGATCCAAACAGACACCGGGGAGCTGTTTTTT.